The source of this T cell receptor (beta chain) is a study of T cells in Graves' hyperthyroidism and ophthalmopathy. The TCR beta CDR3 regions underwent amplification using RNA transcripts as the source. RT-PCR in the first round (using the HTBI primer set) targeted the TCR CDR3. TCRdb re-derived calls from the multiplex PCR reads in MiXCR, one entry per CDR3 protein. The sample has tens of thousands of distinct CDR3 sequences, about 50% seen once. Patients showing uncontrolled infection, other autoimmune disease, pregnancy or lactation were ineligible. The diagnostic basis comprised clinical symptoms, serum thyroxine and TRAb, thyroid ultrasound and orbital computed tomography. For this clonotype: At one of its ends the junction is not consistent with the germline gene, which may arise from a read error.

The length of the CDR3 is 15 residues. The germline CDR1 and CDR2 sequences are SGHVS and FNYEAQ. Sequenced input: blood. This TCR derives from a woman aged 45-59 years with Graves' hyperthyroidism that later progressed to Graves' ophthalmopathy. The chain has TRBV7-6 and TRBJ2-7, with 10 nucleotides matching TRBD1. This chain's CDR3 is CDSSLGGTGASEQYF. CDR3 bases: TGTGACAGCAGTTTAGGCGGGACAGGGGCAAGCGAGCAGTACTTC.